This T cell receptor beta chain was recorded in a study of shared clonotypes between healthy human individuals. A word on this clone: Other DNA sequences in this specimen translate into the identical CDR3.

Clones were read by immunoSEQ multiplex PCR, and TCRdb kept only the in-frame ones, dropping some. The sample holds around 2,100,000 clones; about 95% are singletons and the top ten take 1% to 1.5%. Naive-designated CD8 cells lacked CD45RO, were positively enriched for CCR7, and omitted terminally differentiated effector memory CD45RA+ cells. V lost 2 bases and J 0 bases, leaving 7 bases between the germline ends. The CDR3 extends over 14 amino acids. Germline CDR1 is MDHEN and CDR2 is SYDVKM. Sequencing used naive CD8+ T cells sorted from blood. The rearrangement joins TRBV28 to TRBJ1-2; possibly TRBD1 for D (6 bases). The source of this sequence is a man younger than 35 in good health. The CDR3 DNA follows: TGTGCCAGCAGTTTAACAGGGCCTAACTATGGCTACACCTTC. Residues: CASSLTGPNYGYTF.